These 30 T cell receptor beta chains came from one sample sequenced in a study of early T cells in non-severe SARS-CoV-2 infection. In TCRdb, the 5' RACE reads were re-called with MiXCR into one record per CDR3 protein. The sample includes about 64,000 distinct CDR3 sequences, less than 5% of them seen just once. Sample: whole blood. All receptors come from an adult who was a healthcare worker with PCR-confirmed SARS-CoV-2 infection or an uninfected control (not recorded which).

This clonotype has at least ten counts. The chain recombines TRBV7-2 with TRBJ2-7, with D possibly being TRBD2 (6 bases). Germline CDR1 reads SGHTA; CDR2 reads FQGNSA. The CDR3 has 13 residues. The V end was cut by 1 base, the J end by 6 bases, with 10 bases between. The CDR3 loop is CASSLGLVGEQYF. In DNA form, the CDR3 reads TGTGCCAGCAGCTTAGGACTAGTTGGCGAGCAGTACTTC. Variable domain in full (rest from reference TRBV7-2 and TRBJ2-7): GAGVSQSPSNKVTEKGKDVELRCDPISGHTALYWYRQSLGQGLEFLIYFQGNSAPDKSGLPSDRFSAERTGGSVSTLTIQRTQQEDSAVYLCASSLGLVGEQYFGPGTRLTVT.

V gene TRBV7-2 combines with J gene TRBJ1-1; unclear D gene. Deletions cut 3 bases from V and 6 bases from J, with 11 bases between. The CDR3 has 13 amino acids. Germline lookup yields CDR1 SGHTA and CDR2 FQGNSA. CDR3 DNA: TGTGCCAGCAGCTTCGTTGGGAGGCCTGAAGCTTTCTTT. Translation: CASSFVGRPEAFF. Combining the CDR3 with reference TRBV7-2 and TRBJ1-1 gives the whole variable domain GAGVSQSPSNKVTEKGKDVELRCDPISGHTALYWYRQSLGQGLEFLIYFQGNSAPDKSGLPSDRFSAERTGGSVSTLTIQRTQQEDSAVYLCASSFVGRPEAFFGQGTRLTVV.

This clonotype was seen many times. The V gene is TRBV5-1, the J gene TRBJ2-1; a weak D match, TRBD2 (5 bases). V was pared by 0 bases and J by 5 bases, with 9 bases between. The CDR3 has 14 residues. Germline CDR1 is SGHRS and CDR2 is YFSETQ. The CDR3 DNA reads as TGCGCCAGCAGCTTGGCTAGCAGAAACAATGAGCAGTTCTTC. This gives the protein CASSLASRNNEQFF. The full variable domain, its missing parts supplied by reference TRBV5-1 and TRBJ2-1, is KAGVTQTPRYLIKTRGQQVTLSCSPISGHRSVSWYQQTPGQGLQFLFEYFSETQRNKGNFPGRFSGRQFSNSRSEMNVSTLELGDSALYLCASSLASRNNEQFFGPGTRLTVL.

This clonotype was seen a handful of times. The CDR3 loop reads CASSLIGTGANEQYF. The CDR3 nucleotides read TGTGCCAGCAGCTTAATTGGGACTGGAGCGAACGAGCAGTACTTC. The chain uses TRBV11-3 and TRBJ2-7; a possible D gene is TRBD2 (6 bases). Germline V lookup: CDR1 SGHNT, CDR2 YENEEA. The CDR3 contains 15 residues. The ends were cut back, 2 bases at V and 5 bases at J, with 16 bases in the middle.

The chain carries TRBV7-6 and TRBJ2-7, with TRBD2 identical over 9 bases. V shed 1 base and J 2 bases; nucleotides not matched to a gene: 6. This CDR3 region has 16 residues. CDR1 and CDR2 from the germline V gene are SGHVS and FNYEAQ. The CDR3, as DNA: TGTGCCAGCAGCTTAGGGGCTAGCGGGGCCACCTACGAGCAGTACTTC. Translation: CASSLGASGATYEQYF.

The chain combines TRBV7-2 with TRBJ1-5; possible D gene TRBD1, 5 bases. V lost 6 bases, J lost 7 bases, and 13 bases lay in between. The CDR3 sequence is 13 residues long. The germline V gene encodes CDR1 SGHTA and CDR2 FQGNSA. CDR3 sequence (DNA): TGTGCCAGCAGACTTCCCGGGGACCAGCCCCAGCATTTT. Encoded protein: CASRLPGDQPQHF.

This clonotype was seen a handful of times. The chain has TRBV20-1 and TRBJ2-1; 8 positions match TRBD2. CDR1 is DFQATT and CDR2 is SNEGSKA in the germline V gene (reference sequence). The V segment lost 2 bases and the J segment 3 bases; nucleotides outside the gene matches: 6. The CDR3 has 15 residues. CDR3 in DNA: TGCAGTGCTAGATATAGCGGGGCTTTCTACAATGAGCAGTTCTTC. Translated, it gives CSARYSGAFYNEQFF.

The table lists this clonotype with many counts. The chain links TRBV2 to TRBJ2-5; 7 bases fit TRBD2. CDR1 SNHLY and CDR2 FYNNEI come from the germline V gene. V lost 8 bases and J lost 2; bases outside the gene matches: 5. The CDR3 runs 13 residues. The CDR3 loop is CASGEGVQETQYF. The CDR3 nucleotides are TGTGCCAGCGGGGAGGGCGTTCAAGAGACCCAGTACTTC.

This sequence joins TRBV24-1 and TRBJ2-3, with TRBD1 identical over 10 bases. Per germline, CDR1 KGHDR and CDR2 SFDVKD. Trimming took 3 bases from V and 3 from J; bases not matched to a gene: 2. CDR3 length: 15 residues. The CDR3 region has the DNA TGTGCCACCAGTGATACGGGACAGGGGACAGATACGCAGTATTTT. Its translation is CATSDTGQGTDTQYF.

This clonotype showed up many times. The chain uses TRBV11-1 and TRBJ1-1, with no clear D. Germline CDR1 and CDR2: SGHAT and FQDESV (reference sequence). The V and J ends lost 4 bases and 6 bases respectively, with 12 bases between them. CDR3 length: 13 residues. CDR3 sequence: CASSYRQSPEAFF. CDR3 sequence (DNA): TGTGCCAGCAGCTACCGACAATCCCCTGAAGCTTTCTTT.

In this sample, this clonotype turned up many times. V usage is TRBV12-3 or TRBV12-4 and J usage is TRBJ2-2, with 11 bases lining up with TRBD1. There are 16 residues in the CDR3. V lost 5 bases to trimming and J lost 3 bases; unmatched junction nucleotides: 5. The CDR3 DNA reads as TGTGCCAGCAGTCGTCGGACAGGGGGCTACACCGGGGAGCTGTTTTTT. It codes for CASSRRTGGYTGELFF.

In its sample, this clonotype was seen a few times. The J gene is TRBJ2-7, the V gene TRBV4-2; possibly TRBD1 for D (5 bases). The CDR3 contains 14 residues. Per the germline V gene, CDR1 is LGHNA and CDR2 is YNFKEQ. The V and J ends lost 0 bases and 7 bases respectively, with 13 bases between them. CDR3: CASSQDRDPREQYF. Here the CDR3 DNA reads TGTGCCAGCAGCCAAGACAGGGATCCCCGGGAGCAGTACTTC.

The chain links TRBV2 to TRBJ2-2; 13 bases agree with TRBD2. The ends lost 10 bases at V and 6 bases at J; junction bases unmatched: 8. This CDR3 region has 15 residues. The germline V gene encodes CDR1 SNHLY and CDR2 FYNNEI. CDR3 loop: CATTRTSGSSGELFF. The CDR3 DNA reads TGTGCCACTACAAGGACTAGCGGGAGTTCCGGGGAGCTGTTTTTT.

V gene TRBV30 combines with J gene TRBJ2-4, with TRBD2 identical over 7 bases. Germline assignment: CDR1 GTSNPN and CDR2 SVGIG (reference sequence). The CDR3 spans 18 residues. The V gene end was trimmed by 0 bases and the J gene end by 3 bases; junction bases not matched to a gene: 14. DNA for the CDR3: TGTGCCTGGAGTGTCTGGTATCCTGGACTAGGAGACAAAAACATTCAGTACTTC. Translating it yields CAWSVWYPGLGDKNIQYF.

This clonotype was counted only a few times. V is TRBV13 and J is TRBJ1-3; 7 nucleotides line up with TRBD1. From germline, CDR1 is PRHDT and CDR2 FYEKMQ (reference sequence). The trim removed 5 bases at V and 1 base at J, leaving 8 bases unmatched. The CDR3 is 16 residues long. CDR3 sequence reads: CASSPKGTDSGNTIYF. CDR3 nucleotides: TGTGCCAGCAGCCCTAAGGGGACAGATTCTGGAAACACCATATATTTT.

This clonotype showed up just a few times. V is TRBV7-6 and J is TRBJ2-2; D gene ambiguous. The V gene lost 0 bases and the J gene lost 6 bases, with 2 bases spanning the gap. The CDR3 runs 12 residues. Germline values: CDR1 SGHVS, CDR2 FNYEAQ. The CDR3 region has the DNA TGTGCCAGCAGCTTAGCTTCCGGGGAGCTGTTTTTT. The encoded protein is CASSLASGELFF. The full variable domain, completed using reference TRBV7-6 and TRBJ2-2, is GAGVSQSPRYKVTKRGQDVALRCDPISGHVSLYWYRQALGQGPEFLTYFNYEAQQDKSGLPNDRFSAERPEGSISTLTIQRTEQRDSAMYRCASSLASGELFFGEGSRLTVL.

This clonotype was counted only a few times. CDR3 DNA: TGTGCCAGCAGCTTCGGGGGCGGGATGGGCCCTGAGCAGTTCTTC. It translates to CASSFGGGMGPEQFF. The V call is TRBV7-2, the J call TRBJ2-1; the D call may be TRBD1 or TRBD2 (6 bases each). CDR1 is SGHTA and CDR2 is FQGNSA in the germline V gene. Trimming removed 3 bases at V and 9 bases at J, with 18 bases between. The CDR3 is 15 residues long.

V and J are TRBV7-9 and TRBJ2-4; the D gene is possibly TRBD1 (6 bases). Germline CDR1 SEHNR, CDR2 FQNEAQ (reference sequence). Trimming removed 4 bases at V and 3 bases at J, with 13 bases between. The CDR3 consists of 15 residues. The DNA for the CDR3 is TGTGCCAGCAGCTCGATACAGGGTAACAAAAACATTCAGTACTTC. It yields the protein CASSSIQGNKNIQYF. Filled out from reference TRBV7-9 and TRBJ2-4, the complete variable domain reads DTGVSQNPRHKITKRGQNVTFRCDPISEHNRLYWYRQTLGQGPEFLTYFQNEAQLEKSRLLSDRFSAERPKGSFSTLEIQRTEQGDSAMYLCASSSIQGNKNIQYFGAGTRLSVL.

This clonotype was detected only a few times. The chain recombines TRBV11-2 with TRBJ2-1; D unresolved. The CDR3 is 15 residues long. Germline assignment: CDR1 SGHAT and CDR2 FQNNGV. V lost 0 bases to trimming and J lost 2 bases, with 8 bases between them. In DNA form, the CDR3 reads TGTGCCAGCAGCTTAGACGGCGCCCCCTACAATGAGCAGTTCTTC. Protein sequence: CASSLDGAPYNEQFF. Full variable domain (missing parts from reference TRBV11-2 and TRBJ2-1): EAGVAQSPRYKIIEKRQSVAFWCNPISGHATLYWYQQILGQGPKLLIQFQNNGVVDDSQLPKDRFSAERLKGVDSTLKIQPAKLEDSAVYLCASSLDGAPYNEQFFGPGTRLTVL.

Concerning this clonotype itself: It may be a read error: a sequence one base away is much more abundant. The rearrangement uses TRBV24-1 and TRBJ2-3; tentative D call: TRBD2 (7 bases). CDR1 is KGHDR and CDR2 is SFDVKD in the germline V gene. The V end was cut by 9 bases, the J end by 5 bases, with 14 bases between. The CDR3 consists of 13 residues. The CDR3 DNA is TGTGCCACCGGGAGGGGAGGGGGAGATACGCAGTATTTT. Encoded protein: CATGRGGGDTQYF.

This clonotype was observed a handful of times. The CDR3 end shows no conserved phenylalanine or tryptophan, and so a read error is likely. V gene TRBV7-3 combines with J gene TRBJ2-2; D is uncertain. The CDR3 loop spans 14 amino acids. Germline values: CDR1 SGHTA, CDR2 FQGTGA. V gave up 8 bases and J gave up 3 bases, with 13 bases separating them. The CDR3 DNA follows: TGTGCCAGCGCCGAGGCGTCCTACACCGGGGAGCTGTTTGTT. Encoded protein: CASAEASYTGELFV.

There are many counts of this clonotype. The CDR3 DNA is TGTGCCAGCAGCTTAGTTGGACTAGCGGGAGGGCCCCACGAGCAGTACTTC. Translating it yields CASSLVGLAGGPHEQYF. This chain joins TRBV11-2 and TRBJ2-7, with 15 bases that match TRBD2. Germline-derived CDR1 and CDR2 are SGHAT and FQNNGV. V lost 1 base, J lost 5 bases, and 6 bases stayed unmatched. This CDR3 has 17 amino acids.

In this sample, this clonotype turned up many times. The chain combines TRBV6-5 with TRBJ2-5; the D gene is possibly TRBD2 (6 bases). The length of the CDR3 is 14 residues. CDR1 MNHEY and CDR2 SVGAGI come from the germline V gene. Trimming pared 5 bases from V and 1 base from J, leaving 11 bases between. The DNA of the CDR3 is TGTGCCAGCAGTCCGACTAGGGGCCAAGAGACCCAGTACTTC. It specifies CASSPTRGQETQYF.

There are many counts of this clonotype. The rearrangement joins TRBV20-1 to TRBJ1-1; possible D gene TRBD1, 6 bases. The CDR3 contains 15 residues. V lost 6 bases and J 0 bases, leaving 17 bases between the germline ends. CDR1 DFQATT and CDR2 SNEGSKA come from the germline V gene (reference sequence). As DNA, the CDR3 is TGCAGTGCGGACGACAGGTGGTCCATGAACACTGAAGCTTTCTTT. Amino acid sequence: CSADDRWSMNTEAFF.

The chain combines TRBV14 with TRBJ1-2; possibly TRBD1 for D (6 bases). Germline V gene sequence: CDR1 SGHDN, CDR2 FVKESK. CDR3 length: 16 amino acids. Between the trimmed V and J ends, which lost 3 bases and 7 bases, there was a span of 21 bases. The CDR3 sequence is CASSQARDGGAGGYTF. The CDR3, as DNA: TGTGCCAGCAGCCAGGCTCGGGACGGGGGCGCTGGTGGCTACACCTTC.

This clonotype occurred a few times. CDR3 in DNA: TGCGCCAGCAGCCAACTGGACACTGCCGCAGATACGCAGTATTTT. Translation: CASSQLDTAADTQYF. The chain employs TRBV4-1 and TRBJ2-3; D is perhaps TRBD1 (5 bases). CDR1 MGHRA and CDR2 YSYEKL come from the germline V gene. Trimming left V 2 bases short and J 4 bases short, with 13 bases between. The CDR3 sequence is 15 residues long.

For the CDR3, the DNA is TGTGCCAGCAGGCGAGAACCCTCGGACAGGTTCCGGGGCTACACCTTC. Residues: CASRREPSDRFRGYTF. The chain couples TRBV5-4 to TRBJ1-2, with 7 nucleotides matching TRBD1. Germline CDR1 SGHNT, CDR2 YYREEE (reference sequence). The ends lost 5 bases at V and 8 bases at J; junction bases unmatched: 18. The CDR3 consists of 16 residues. The full variable domain, rest sourced from reference TRBV5-4 and TRBJ1-2, is ETGVTQSPTHLIKTRGQQVTLRCSSQSGHNTVSWYQQALGQGPQFIFQYYREEENGRGNFPPRFSGLQFPNYSSELNVNALELDDSALYLCASRREPSDRFRGYTFGSGTRLTVV.

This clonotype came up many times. Here the CDR3 reads CASSSVVGAGYGYTF. In DNA, the CDR3 is TGCGCCAGCAGCTCGGTTGTGGGCGCCGGGTATGGCTACACCTTC. This chain links TRBV5-1 with TRBJ1-2; no clear D. Between the trimmed V and J ends, which lost 3 bases and 5 bases, there was a span of 17 bases. This CDR3 is built from 15 residues. Germline V gene sequence: CDR1 SGHRS, CDR2 YFSETQ.

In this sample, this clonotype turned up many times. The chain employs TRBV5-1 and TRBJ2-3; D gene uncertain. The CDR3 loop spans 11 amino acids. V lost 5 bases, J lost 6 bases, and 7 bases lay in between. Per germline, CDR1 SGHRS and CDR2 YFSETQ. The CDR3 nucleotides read TGCGCCAGCAGGGGTGCCGATACGCAGTATTTT. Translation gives CASRGADTQYF. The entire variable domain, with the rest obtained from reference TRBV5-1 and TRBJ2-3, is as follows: KAGVTQTPRYLIKTRGQQVTLSCSPISGHRSVSWYQQTPGQGLQFLFEYFSETQRNKGNFPGRFSGRQFSNSRSEMNVSTLELGDSALYLCASRGADTQYFGPGTRLTVL.

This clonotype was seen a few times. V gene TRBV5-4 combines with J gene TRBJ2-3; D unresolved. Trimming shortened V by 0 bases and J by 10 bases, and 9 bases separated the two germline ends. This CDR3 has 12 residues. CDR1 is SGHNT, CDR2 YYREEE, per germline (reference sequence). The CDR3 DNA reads TGTGCCAGCAGCTTGGCCCAGCAGGCGCAGTATTTT. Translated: CASSLAQQAQYF. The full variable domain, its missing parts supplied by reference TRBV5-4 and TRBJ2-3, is ETGVTQSPTHLIKTRGQQVTLRCSSQSGHNTVSWYQQALGQGPQFIFQYYREEENGRGNFPPRFSGLQFPNYSSELNVNALELDDSALYLCASSLAQQAQYFGPGTRLTVL.